Below are 30 T cell receptor beta chains sequenced from a single sample in a study of HIV-infected patients and healthy controls. Antiretroviral therapy had run roughly three months, about 14 weeks, before follow-up blood collection. Whole blood was used without fractionation, so all unsorted peripheral T cells were included. Alpha and beta constant-region primers primed reverse transcription of about 500 ng RNA. Alpha and beta chain libraries were made separately by chain-specific third strand synthesis with multiplexing indices. One entry per CDR3 protein, called by TCRdb with MiXCR from the 5' RACE reads. The sample consists of around 7,000 distinct CDR3 sequences, around 9.3% of them appearing once. The material was blood, obtained during antiretroviral therapy. Every receptor here comes from an adult with HIV infection.

This clonotype is medium-sized by share. The J gene is TRBJ1-2, the V gene TRBV18; D gene unclear. Germline CDR1 and CDR2: KGHSH and LQKENI. This CDR3 spans 13 amino acids. Trimming removed 2 bases from V and 4 bases from J, with 8 bases in between. The CDR3 DNA sequence: TGTGCCAGCTCACCAAGCGAGGTCTATGGCTACACCTTC. It is translated as CASSPSEVYGYTF.

This clonotype was seen ten or more times. This chain links TRBV7-8 with TRBJ2-7, with a weak D call TRBD1 (6 bases). V was shortened by 5 bases and J by 4 bases, with 12 bases between the two germline ends. The CDR3 extends over 13 amino acids. Looked up from germline, CDR1 is SGHVS and CDR2 is FQNEAQ. As DNA, the CDR3 is TGTGCCAGCAGCCCCCAGGGGTTATACGAGCAGTACTTC. It yields the protein CASSPQGLYEQYF. Full variable domain (missing parts from reference TRBV7-8 and TRBJ2-7): GAGVSQSPRYKVAKRGQDVALRCDPISGHVSLFWYQQALGQGPEFLTYFQNEAQLDKSGLPSDRFFAERPEGSVSTLKIQRTQQEDSAVYLCASSPQGLYEQYFGPGTRLTVT.

The rearrangement joins TRBV7-2 to TRBJ2-2; D uncertain. Trimming removed 1 base from V and 3 bases from J, with 9 bases in between. Germline values: CDR1 SGHTA, CDR2 FQGNSA. The CDR3 is 15 amino acids. The CDR3 DNA reads TGTGCCAGCAGCTTAGACGTGACGGACACCGGGGAGCTGTTTTTT. Amino acid sequence: CASSLDVTDTGELFF.

This clonotype is classed as medium-sized. The chain is built from TRBV12-3 or TRBV12-4 and TRBJ1-2, with D uncertain. This CDR3 has 13 residues. V lost 0 bases, J lost 2 bases, and 4 bases lay in between. CDR3 loop: CASSLAENYGYTF. CDR3 bases: TGTGCCAGCAGTTTAGCAGAGAACTATGGCTACACCTTC.

This clonotype was observed many times. The chain uses TRBV19 and TRBJ1-2; D may be TRBD1 (6 bases). The CDR3 runs to 13 residues. Per germline, CDR1 LNHDA and CDR2 SQIVND (reference sequence). Trimming removed 5 bases from V and 3 bases from J, with 10 bases in between. CDR3: CASSYRVYYGYTF. The CDR3 DNA reads as TGTGCCAGTAGTTACAGGGTGTACTATGGCTACACCTTC.

This clonotype has at least ten counts. The rearrangement joins TRBV24-1 to TRBJ2-5; 9 positions agree with TRBD1. The J segment lost 5 bases and the V segment lost 4 bases, leaving 4 bases of the junction unmatched. From germline, CDR1 is KGHDR and CDR2 SFDVKD. The CDR3 runs to 14 residues. The CDR3 nucleotides are TGTGCCACCAGTGACACAGGGGGCGCGGAGACCCAGTACTTC. Protein sequence: CATSDTGGAETQYF.

This clonotype appeared many times. The genes are TRBV14 and TRBJ1-5; possibly TRBD1 for D (6 bases). Per germline, CDR1 SGHDN and CDR2 FVKESK. CDR3 length: 16 residues. V was trimmed by 0 bases and J by 3 bases, leaving 12 bases between them. This chain's CDR3 is CASSQDAGQVNQPQHF. CDR3 in DNA: TGTGCCAGCAGCCAAGATGCGGGACAAGTCAATCAGCCCCAGCATTTT.

The rearrangement uses TRBV20-1 and TRBJ1-1, with 7 bases that match TRBD1. There are 16 residues in the CDR3. Trimming cost V 0 bases and J 0 bases; bases outside gene matches: 7. Germline CDR1 and CDR2: DFQATT and SNEGSKA (reference sequence). The CDR3 loop reads CSARDIRTGMNTEAFF. The CDR3 region has the DNA TGCAGTGCTAGAGATATTCGGACAGGCATGAACACTGAAGCTTTCTTT.

This clonotype is deemed medium-sized (0.01 to 0.1%). The CDR3 DNA is TGTGCCAGCAACCCACAGGGGGCTACTCAATACAATGAGCAGTTCTTC. This sequence encodes CASNPQGATQYNEQFF. V gene TRBV7-2 combines with J gene TRBJ2-1, with 9 positions matching TRBD1. Germline values: CDR1 SGHTA, CDR2 FQGNSA. The J segment lost 4 bases and the V segment lost 7 bases, leaving 11 bases of the junction unmatched. The CDR3 has 16 residues.

This clonotype has ten or more counts. The V gene is TRBV5-1, the J gene TRBJ2-7, with 8 positions matching TRBD1. Germline assignment: CDR1 SGHRS and CDR2 YFSETQ. The CDR3 sequence is 15 residues long. V shed 4 bases, J shed 5 bases, and the junction held 11 bases outside the gene matches. The CDR3 coding sequence is TGCGCCAGCAGCCTTAACCAGGGGGCCGTCCACGAGCAGTACTTC. Translation gives CASSLNQGAVHEQYF.

By frequency in the sample, this clonotype is medium-sized (0.01 to 0.1%). This chain connects TRBV27 to TRBJ2-5; D call uncertain. The germline gives CDR1 MNHEY, CDR2 SMNVEV (reference sequence). This CDR3 comprises 12 residues. V was cut by 5 bases and J by 0 bases, with 4 bases left in between. The CDR3 coding sequence is TGTGCCAGCAGTCCGAACCAAGAGACCCAGTACTTC. As protein: CASSPNQETQYF.

This clonotype was found many times. The chain is built from TRBV27 and TRBJ1-4; 7 bases match TRBD1. The CDR3 contains 14 residues. V dropped 6 bases and J dropped 7; count of bases not matched to a gene: 8. In germline, CDR1 is MNHEY, CDR2 SMNVEV (reference sequence). The CDR3 spells CASRTGFGLEKLFF. The CDR3 nucleotides read TGTGCCAGCAGGACAGGGTTCGGTCTTGAAAAACTGTTTTTT.

This clonotype was seen more than once but under ten times. The junction and the germline gene differ at one end; a read error may be behind it. The CDR3 nucleotides read TGTGTCAGCAGCTTAGCGGCAGGGGGCCAACTCGACGAGCAGTACTTC. Translating gives CVSSLAAGGQLDEQYF. V gene TRBV11-2 combines with J gene TRBJ2-7; 8 bases map to TRBD1. The germline V gene has CDR1 SGHAT and CDR2 FQNNGV. The CDR3 length is 16 residues.

This clonotype counts as medium-sized. The genes are TRBV6-6 and TRBJ2-7; no firm D call. The CDR3 spans 12 residues. CDR1 and CDR2 from the germline V gene are MNHNY and SVGAGI (reference sequence). CDR3 nucleotide sequence: TGTGCGTCGGCGCCAGTTCTCTACGAGCAGTACTTC. Its translation is CASAPVLYEQYF.

This clonotype ranks as medium-sized (0.01 to 0.1%). The chain employs TRBV6-5 and TRBJ2-3; 13 nucleotides match TRBD2. This CDR3 comprises 16 residues. Per germline, CDR1 MNHEY and CDR2 SVGAGI. Trimming cost V 7 bases and J 3 bases; bases outside gene matches: 7. CDR3 nucleotides: TGTGCCAGCAAACTGGGACTAGCGGGGATGACAGATACGCAGTATTTT. Encoded protein: CASKLGLAGMTDTQYF.

A few counts support this clonotype. The rearrangement links TRBV12-3 or TRBV12-4 to TRBJ1-2; 8 nucleotides line up with TRBD1. The trim removed 5 bases at V and 8 bases at J, leaving 13 bases unmatched. CDR3 length equals 15 residues. In DNA, the CDR3 is TGTGCCAGCAGTCGAAAAGCAGGGGGCCGGCGGGGCTACACCTTC. The encoded protein is CASSRKAGGRRGYTF.

J is TRBJ1-1 and V is TRBV11-2; no firm D call. The V gene lost 2 bases and the J gene lost 1 base, with 5 bases spanning the gap. The CDR3 spans 13 residues. CDR1 is SGHAT, CDR2 FQNNGV, per germline. CDR3: CASSLSENTEAFF. In DNA, the CDR3 is TGTGCCAGCAGCTTATCGGAGAACACTGAAGCTTTCTTT.

This clonotype was seen at least ten times. The chain has TRBV5-4 and TRBJ2-3; TRBD2 might be the D (6 bases). Germline CDR1 and CDR2: SGHNT and YYREEE (reference sequence). The V end lost 4 bases, the J end lost 0 bases, and 18 bases lay between the germline ends. The CDR3 loop spans 17 amino acids. The CDR3 loop is CASSKNGGVPSTDTQYF. The CDR3 region has the DNA TGTGCCAGCAGCAAAAACGGGGGAGTCCCTAGCACAGATACGCAGTATTTT.

By share of the sample, this clonotype is medium-sized. The V call is TRBV4-1, the J call TRBJ2-7; 8 bases align to TRBD2. Unmatched junction bases numbered 14, after V lost 3 bases and J lost 4 bases. The CDR3 contains 17 residues. CDR1 MGHRA and CDR2 YSYEKL come from the germline V gene. The CDR3 DNA follows: TGCGCCAGCAGCCACGATATGGGGACTAGTCTCTCGTACGAGCAGTACTTC. This translates into CASSHDMGTSLSYEQYF.

In this sample, this clonotype turned up many times. The chain carries TRBV7-2 and TRBJ1-5, with D possibly being TRBD1 (6 bases). CDR1 and CDR2 from the germline V gene are SGHTA and FQGNSA. This CDR3 has 14 amino acids. V was trimmed by 6 bases and J by 7 bases, leaving 16 bases between them. The CDR3 nucleotides are TGTGCCAGCAGTCCAGGGGTTAAAGGACAGCCCCAGCATTTT. As protein: CASSPGVKGQPQHF.

The genes are TRBV7-2 and TRBJ2-4; 7 bases agree with TRBD2. Germline V CDR1 and CDR2: SGHTA, FQGNSA. The CDR3 has 15 amino acids. V gave up 2 bases and J gave up 9 bases; unmatched junction bases: 10. CDR3 sequence: CASSLSPAGSGIQYF. CDR3 nucleotide sequence: TGTGCCAGCAGCTTATCACCAGCGGGGAGCGGCATTCAGTACTTC.

By frequency in the sample, this clonotype is medium-sized. V gene TRBV6-5 combines with J gene TRBJ2-1, with 9 bases identical to TRBD1. This CDR3 is 15 amino acids long. With V trimmed by 10 bases and J by 7 bases, 14 bases remained unmatched. Germline V gene lookup returns CDR1 MNHEY and CDR2 SVGAGI. The CDR3 region is CATSGGQGLRNEQFF. DNA of the CDR3: TGTGCCACCTCGGGGGGACAGGGCCTAAGGAATGAGCAGTTCTTC.

This clonotype showed up many times. This chain connects TRBV4-2 to TRBJ2-1; no definite D call. The germline V gene encodes CDR1 LGHNA and CDR2 YNFKEQ. Trimming pared 1 base from V and 0 bases from J, leaving 10 bases between. The CDR3 is 16 residues long. As DNA, the CDR3 is TGTGCCAGCAGCCAAGGATTATCCTTCTCCTACAATGAGCAGTTCTTC. It encodes CASSQGLSFSYNEQFF.

The genes are TRBV3-1 and TRBJ2-7; D is unresolved. V lost 4 bases and J lost 3, with 10 bases in between. The CDR3 runs to 13 residues. The germline V gene has CDR1 LGHDT and CDR2 YNNKEL (reference sequence). Here the CDR3 reads CASSPSWGYEQYF. In DNA form, the CDR3 reads TGTGCCAGCAGCCCGTCGTGGGGCTACGAGCAGTACTTC.

This clonotype turned up a few times. The CDR3 here is CASSGGLAPYNEQFF. The CDR3 coding sequence is TGTGCCAGCAGCGGAGGACTAGCGCCCTACAATGAGCAGTTCTTC. The rearrangement joins TRBV7-2 to TRBJ2-1; 9 nucleotides align to TRBD2. The germline V gene encodes CDR1 SGHTA and CDR2 FQGNSA. J was trimmed by 2 bases and V by 5 bases; bases with no gene match: 4. This CDR3 has 15 residues.

This clonotype is judged medium-sized (0.01 to 0.1%). This chain joins TRBV24-1 and TRBJ2-3; 7 bases fit TRBD2. The germline gives CDR1 KGHDR, CDR2 SFDVKD. The V and J ends lost 8 bases and 6 bases, in that order; junction bases with no gene match: 10. The CDR3 contains 14 residues. The CDR3 nucleotides read TGTGCCACCAAGAAAACGGGGGGATTGGATACGCAGTATTTT. Translated: CATKKTGGLDTQYF.

This clonotype occurred a few times. The rearrangement links TRBV28 to TRBJ1-4; D not resolved. Trimming cost V 5 bases and J 5 bases, with 12 bases left between them. Germline-derived CDR1 and CDR2 are MDHEN and SYDVKM. This CDR3 comprises 14 residues. The CDR3 is CASSPPRRNEKLFF. CDR3 nucleotide sequence: TGTGCCAGCAGTCCACCAAGAAGGAATGAAAAACTGTTTTTT.

This clonotype was observed a handful of times. The chain employs TRBV6-5 and TRBJ1-1; a possible D gene is TRBD1 (5 bases). The CDR3 has 14 amino acids. Per the germline V gene, CDR1 is MNHEY and CDR2 is SVGAGI. The ends were cut back, 8 bases at V and 1 base at J, with 14 bases in the middle. The CDR3 spells CASQRQLENTEAFF. The CDR3 DNA sequence: TGTGCCAGCCAAAGACAGTTGGAGAACACTGAAGCTTTCTTT.

This clonotype was seen a few times. CDR3 in amino acids: CASSQGRGGWEQFF. The CDR3 DNA reads as TGCGCCAGCAGCCAAGGTCGGGGGGGGTGGGAGCAGTTCTTC. V usage is TRBV4-1 and J usage is TRBJ2-1; TRBD2 agrees at 8 bases. There are 14 residues in the CDR3. The germline V gene encodes CDR1 MGHRA and CDR2 YSYEKL. Losses at the gene ends were 1 base for V and 10 bases for J; bases not matched to a gene: 6.

This clonotype is medium-sized by share. This sequence joins TRBV6-1 and TRBJ1-1, with 7 bases fitting TRBD1. CDR3 size: 15 residues. V was pared by 1 base and J by 5 bases, with 7 bases of the junction left unmatched. Germline CDR1 reads MNHNS; CDR2 reads SASEGT. The DNA for the CDR3 is TGTGCCAGCAGTGAAGAAGAGGGGGCGAGGACTGAAGCTTTCTTT. Translation gives CASSEEEGARTEAFF.